At least ten counts were recorded for the clone carrying this T cell receptor beta chain. Its antigen is not identified. The data originate from a study of T-cell reconstitution after alpha-beta-depleted transplantation in children. Study-level findings and limits: Reportedly, only several hundred clones from non-depleted graft cells drove alpha-beta T-cell counts at about two months.

Preparation of the TCRbeta library involved a method that used unique molecular identifiers. TCRdb fed the PCR reads into MiXCR, producing one record per CDR3 protein. The sample contains around 200,000 distinct CDR3 sequences, around 8.4% of which appear only once. The material was PBMCs, mostly from graft donor cells, obtained 360 days after TCRalphabeta/CD19-depleted stem cell transplant. The receptor was derived from a male patient between 2 and 10 years old who had a stem cell transplant for acute myeloid leukemia, so the T cells may come from the graft donor.

The CDR3 DNA follows: TGTGCCAGCAGCTTAGGGCCTAGCGGGAGGGCCTATGAGCAGTTCTTC. This codes for CASSLGPSGRAYEQFF. The genes are TRBV7-3 and TRBJ2-1; 12 bases line up with TRBD2. V gave up 2 bases and J gave up 8 bases; unmatched junction bases: 7. The CDR3 loop spans 16 amino acids. The germline V gene encodes CDR1 SGHTA and CDR2 FQGTGA.